Below are 8 T cell receptor beta chains sequenced from a single sample in a study of cytomegalovirus exposure and HLA in healthy donors. The primer mix had 60 Vbeta and 13 Jbeta primers. Clones were sequenced by immunoSEQ multiplex PCR, and TCRdb holds only the in-frame ones, with some missing. The sample consists of some 67,000 clones, roughly 78% of them appearing once. The sample taken for sequencing was PBMCs. These receptor sequences come from a man aged 35-49 years in good health and CMV-seronegative.

J is TRBJ2-5 and V is TRBV7-3, with D possibly being TRBD2 (7 bases). V lost 2 bases and J lost 11, with 21 bases in between. CDR1 and CDR2 from the germline V gene are SGHTA and FQGTGA. The CDR3 runs to 15 residues. The chain's CDR3 is CASSLSGGGGREQYF. CDR3 nucleotides: TGTGCCAGCAGCTTATCTGGGGGCGGGGGCCGGGAGCAGTACTTC.

This clone is a singleton in its sample. Here the CDR3 reads CASRPGTSSYEQYF. CDR3 nucleotide sequence: TGTGCCAGCAGGCCCGGGACAAGCTCCTACGAGCAGTACTTC. The chain recombines TRBV6-5 with TRBJ2-7, with D maybe TRBD1 (6 bases). The CDR3 totals 14 residues. Looked up from germline, CDR1 is MNHEY and CDR2 is SVGAGI. V was cut by 6 bases and J by 0 bases, with 12 bases left in between.

The chain links TRBV9 to TRBJ1-1; TRBD1 might be the D (5 bases). Trimming pared 3 bases from V and 5 bases from J, leaving 14 bases between. The length of the CDR3 is 14 residues. Germline lookup yields CDR1 SGDLS and CDR2 YYNGEE. CDR3 bases: TGTGCCAGCAGCGCCCAGACAGTTGGGACTGAAGCTTTCTTT. Protein: CASSAQTVGTEAFF.

V and J are TRBV6-5 and TRBJ1-6; perhaps TRBD1 as D (5 bases). The CDR3 totals 13 residues. V was clipped by 2 bases and J by 8 bases, with 7 bases between them. Germline V gives CDR1 MNHEY, CDR2 SVGAGI. CDR3 loop: CASSYGRDSPLHF. CDR3 DNA sequence: TGTGCCAGCAGTTACGGCAGGGATTCACCCCTCCACTTT.

This clone was observed a few times. V usage is TRBV29-1 and J usage is TRBJ2-1; possibly TRBD1 for D (5 bases). The germline V gene has CDR1 SQVTM and CDR2 ANQGSEA. This CDR3 is built from 13 residues. Trimming removed 5 bases at V and 2 bases at J, with 10 bases between. The CDR3 sequence: CSVTGNAYNEQFF. CDR3 bases: TGCAGCGTTACAGGAAACGCCTACAATGAGCAGTTCTTC.

V usage is TRBV5-1 and J usage is TRBJ2-6, with TRBD1 as a possible D gene (6 bases). There are 17 residues in the CDR3. Deletions cut 0 bases from V and 6 bases from J, with 16 bases between. Per the germline V gene, CDR1 is SGHRS and CDR2 is YFSETQ. This chain's CDR3 is CASSLGTGKNTANVLTF. In DNA, the CDR3 is TGCGCCAGCAGCTTGGGTACAGGGAAGAACACGGCCAACGTCCTGACTTTC. The whole variable domain, filled in from reference TRBV5-1 and TRBJ2-6, reads KAGVTQTPRYLIKTRGQQVTLSCSPISGHRSVSWYQQTPGQGLQFLFEYFSETQRNKGNFPGRFSGRQFSNSRSEMNVSTLELGDSALYLCASSLGTGKNTANVLTFGAGSRLTVL.

The chain links TRBV4-2 to TRBJ1-6, with D hard to call. This CDR3 spans 18 amino acids. In germline, CDR1 is LGHNA, CDR2 YNFKEQ. With 4 bases removed from V and 0 bases from J, the gap between germline ends came to 16 bases. The CDR3 DNA is TGTGCCAGCAGCCTCATGAGAGGCGGTAGCTCCTATAATTCACCCCTCCACTTT. It yields the protein CASSLMRGGSSYNSPLHF.

The chain uses TRBV14 and TRBJ2-5; possibly TRBD1 for D (5 bases). The CDR3 extends over 14 amino acids. Trimming removed 1 base at V and 5 bases at J, with 11 bases between. Germline V lookup: CDR1 SGHDN, CDR2 FVKESK. Here the CDR3 reads CASSQGRDGETQYF. The CDR3 region has the DNA TGTGCCAGCAGCCAAGGCAGGGATGGGGAGACCCAGTACTTC.